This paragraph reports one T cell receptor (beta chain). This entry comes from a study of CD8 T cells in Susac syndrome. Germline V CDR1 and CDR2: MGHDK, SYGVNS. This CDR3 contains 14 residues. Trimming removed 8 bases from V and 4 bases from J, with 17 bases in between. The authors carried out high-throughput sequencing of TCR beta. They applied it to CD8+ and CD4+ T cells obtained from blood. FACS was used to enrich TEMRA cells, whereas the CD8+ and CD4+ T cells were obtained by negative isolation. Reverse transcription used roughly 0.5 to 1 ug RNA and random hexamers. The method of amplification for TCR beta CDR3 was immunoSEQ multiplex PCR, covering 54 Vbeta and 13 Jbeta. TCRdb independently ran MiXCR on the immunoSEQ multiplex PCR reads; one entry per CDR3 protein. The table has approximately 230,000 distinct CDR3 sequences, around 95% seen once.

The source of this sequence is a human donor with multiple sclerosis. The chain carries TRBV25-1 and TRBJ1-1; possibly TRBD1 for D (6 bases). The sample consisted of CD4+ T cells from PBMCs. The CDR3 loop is CASGQGRGGTEAFF. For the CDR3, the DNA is TGTGCCAGCGGCCAGGGGAGAGGCGGCACTGAAGCTTTCTTT.